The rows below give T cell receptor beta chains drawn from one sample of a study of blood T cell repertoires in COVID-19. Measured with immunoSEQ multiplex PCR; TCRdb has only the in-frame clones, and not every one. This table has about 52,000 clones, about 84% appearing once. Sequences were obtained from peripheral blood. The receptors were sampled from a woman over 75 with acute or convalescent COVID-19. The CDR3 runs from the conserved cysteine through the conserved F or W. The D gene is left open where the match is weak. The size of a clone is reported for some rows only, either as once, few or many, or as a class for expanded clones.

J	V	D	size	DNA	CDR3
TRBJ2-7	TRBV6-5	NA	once	TGTGCCAGCGGATACAGGGACGGCGAGCAGTACTTC	CASGYRDGEQYF
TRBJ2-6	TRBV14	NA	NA	TGTGCCAGCAGCCAAGAGTTCTTCAGATCTGGGGCCAACGTCCTGACTTTC	CASSQEFFRSGANVLTF
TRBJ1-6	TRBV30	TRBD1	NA	TGTGCCTGGAGTGTACTGACAGGGACCAATTCACCCCTCCACTTT	CAWSVLTGTNSPLHF
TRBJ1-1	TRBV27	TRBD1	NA	TGTGCCAGCAGTTTCGGCAGGGGGCTGAACACTGAAGCTTTCTTT	CASSFGRGLNTEAFF
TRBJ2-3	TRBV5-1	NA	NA	TGCGCCAGCAGCTTCGCGTCAGATACGCAGTATTTT	CASSFASDTQYF
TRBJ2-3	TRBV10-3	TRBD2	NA	TGTGCCATCAGTGAGGGACTAGCGGGGGCCCTGCAGTATTTT	CAISEGLAGALQYF
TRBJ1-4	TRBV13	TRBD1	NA	TGTGCCAGCAGCCACGGGACAGCGGAAAAACTGTTTTTT	CASSHGTAEKLFF
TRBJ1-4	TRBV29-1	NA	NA	TGCAGCGTTGGTTTACCGGGGGAAAAACTGTTTTTT	CSVGLPGEKLFF
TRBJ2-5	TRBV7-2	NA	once	TGTGCCAGCAGCTTAGACTACGCACAAGAGACCCAGTACTTC	CASSLDYAQETQYF
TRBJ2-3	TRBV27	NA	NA	TGTGCCAGCAGTTGGGGAGGGACAGGACGCACAGATACGCAGTATTTT	CASSWGGTGRTDTQYF
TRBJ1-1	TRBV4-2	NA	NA	TGTGCCAGCAGCCGAGGGCAAGCGAAGAACACTGAAGCTTTCTTT	CASSRGQAKNTEAFF
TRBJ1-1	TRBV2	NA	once	TGTGCCAGCGGGGCCACCTCCTACGCTGAAGCTTTCTTT	CASGATSYAEAFF
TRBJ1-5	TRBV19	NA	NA	TGTGCCAGTAGTATTGGGTGGGGCCAGGAAGGCAATCAGCCCCAGCATTTT	CASSIGWGQEGNQPQHF
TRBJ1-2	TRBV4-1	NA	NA	TGCGCCAGCAGCCAAGCGGATACAGGGAATAACTATGGCTACACCTTC	CASSQADTGNNYGYTF
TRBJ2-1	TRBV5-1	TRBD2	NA	TGCGCCAGCAGCTTAACTAGCGGACCCTACAATGAGCAGTTCTTC	CASSLTSGPYNEQFF
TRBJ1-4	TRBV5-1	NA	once	TGCGCCAGTGGGGGCGAAGGGTATGAAAAACTGTTTTTT	CASGGEGYEKLFF
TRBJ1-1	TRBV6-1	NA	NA	TGTGCCAGCAGTGAAATTAGTTCGGAAGCTTTCTTT	CASSEISSEAFF
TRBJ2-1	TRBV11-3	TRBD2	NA	TGTGCCAGCAGTCCGCGGGAGGCCTACAATGAGCAGTTCTTC	CASSPREAYNEQFF
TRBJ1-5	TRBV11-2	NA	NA	TGTGCCAGCAGGCGGGACTCTTATAGCAATCAGCCCCAGCATTTT	CASRRDSYSNQPQHF
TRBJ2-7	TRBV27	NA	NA	TGTGCCAGCAGTTTACTTCCGGGGGACTCCTACGAGCAGTACTTC	CASSLLPGDSYEQYF
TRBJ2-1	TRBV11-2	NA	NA	TGTGCCAGCAGCTTAGGTAGCGGTGGGTCCTACAATGAGCAGTTCTTC	CASSLGSGGSYNEQFF
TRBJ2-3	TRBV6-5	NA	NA	TGTGCCAGCAGGCTCGGTGATACGCAGTATTTT	CASRLGDTQYF
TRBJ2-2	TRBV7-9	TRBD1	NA	TGTGCCAGCAGCTTAGGGGGACAGTGGTGGACCGGGGAGCTGTTTTTT	CASSLGGQWWTGELFF
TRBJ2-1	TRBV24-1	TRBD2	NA	TGTGCCACCAGTGACAATAAGGGACTAGCGGGAGGTTCATTAGGGCAGTTCTTC	CATSDNKGLAGGSLGQFF
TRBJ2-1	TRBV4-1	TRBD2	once	TGCGCCAGCAGCCACGATACAGCGGGGGCATACAATGAGCAGTTCTTC	CASSHDTAGAYNEQFF
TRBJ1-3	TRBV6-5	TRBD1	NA	TGTGCCAGCAGCACCGGGACAGCTGGAAACACCATATATTTT	CASSTGTAGNTIYF
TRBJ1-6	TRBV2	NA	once	TGTGCCAGCAGTGAAGACAGAAACGATAATTCACCCCTCCACTTT	CASSEDRNDNSPLHF
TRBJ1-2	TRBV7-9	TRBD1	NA	TGTGCCAGCAACTCACCGGGACAGAGTGGCTACACCTTC	CASNSPGQSGYTF
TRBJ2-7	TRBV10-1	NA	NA	TGCGCCAGCAGCCCGGCCTCTAACGACGGGGGTTACGAGCAGTACTTC	CASSPASNDGGYEQYF
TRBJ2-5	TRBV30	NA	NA	TGTGCCTTGGACCCCCGGGACAAGTTTTCCGAGACCCAGTACTTC	CALDPRDKFSETQYF
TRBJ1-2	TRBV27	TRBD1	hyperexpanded	TGTGCCAGCAGTTTATTCACCGACCAGGGGGATGGCTACACCTTC	CASSLFTDQGDGYTF
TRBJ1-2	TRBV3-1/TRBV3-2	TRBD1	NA	TGTGCCAGCAGCCAAACACAGGGGCCTCGCACCTTC	CASSQTQGPRTF
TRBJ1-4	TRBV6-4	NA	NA	TGTGCCAGCAGTTGGCAGGCCTTAACTAATGAAAAACTGTTTTTT	CASSWQALTNEKLFF
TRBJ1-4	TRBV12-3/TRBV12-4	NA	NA	TGTGCCAGCAGTTCGGGAGGGGAAAAACTGTTTTTT	CASSSGGEKLFF
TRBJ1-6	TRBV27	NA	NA	TGTGCCAGCAGTTTTTACGGGGGTAATTCACCCCTCCACTTT	CASSFYGGNSPLHF
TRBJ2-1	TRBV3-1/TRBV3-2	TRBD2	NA	TGTGCCAGCAGCCAAGGTTTCAGGACTAGCGGAACGGGGGAGTCCTACAATGAGCAGTTCTTC	CASSQGFRTSGTGESYNEQFF
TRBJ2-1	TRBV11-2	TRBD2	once	TGTGCCACCGGGCGGGGGGGCTCCTACAATGAGCAGTTCTTC	CATGRGGSYNEQFF